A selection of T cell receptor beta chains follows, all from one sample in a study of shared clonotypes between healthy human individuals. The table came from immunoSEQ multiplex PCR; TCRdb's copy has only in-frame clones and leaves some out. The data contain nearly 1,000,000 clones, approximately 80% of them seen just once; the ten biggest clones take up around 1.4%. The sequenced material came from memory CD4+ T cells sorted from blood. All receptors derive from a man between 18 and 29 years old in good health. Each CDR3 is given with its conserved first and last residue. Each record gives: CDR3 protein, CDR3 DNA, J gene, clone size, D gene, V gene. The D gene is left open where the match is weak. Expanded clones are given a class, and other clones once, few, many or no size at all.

CDR3aa: CASSLSYSGNQPQHF
CDR3nt: TGTGCCAGCAGCTTGTCCTACTCGGGCAATCAGCCCCAGCATTTT
j_gene: TRBJ1-5
abundance: NA
d_gene: NA
v_gene: TRBV7-2

CDR3aa: CSVEVVETDTQYF
CDR3nt: TGCAGCGTTGAAGTGGTTGAGACAGATACGCAGTATTTT
j_gene: TRBJ2-3
abundance: NA
d_gene: NA
v_gene: TRBV29-1

CDR3aa: CASMRTGKTVYGYTF
CDR3nt: TGTGCCAGCATGAGGACAGGGAAAACAGTATATGGCTACACCTTC
j_gene: TRBJ1-2
abundance: NA
d_gene: TRBD1
v_gene: TRBV6-5

CDR3aa: CASSDSGQGVSGYTF
CDR3nt: TGTGCCAGCAGCGACTCAGGACAGGGAGTAAGTGGCTACACCTTC
j_gene: TRBJ1-2
abundance: NA
d_gene: TRBD1
v_gene: TRBV5-4

CDR3aa: CASSLGTGVIGTEAFF
CDR3nt: TGTGCCAGCAGCTTAGGGACAGGGGTGATTGGCACTGAAGCTTTCTTT
j_gene: TRBJ1-1
abundance: NA
d_gene: TRBD1
v_gene: TRBV11-2

CDR3aa: CAAQWDKNTEAFF
CDR3nt: TGTGCCGCCCAATGGGACAAGAACACTGAAGCTTTCTTT
j_gene: TRBJ1-1
abundance: NA
d_gene: NA
v_gene: TRBV10-3

CDR3aa: CASSATTEGQDFSGANVLTF
CDR3nt: TGCGCCAGCAGCGCGACGACCGAAGGACAGGACTTCTCTGGGGCCAACGTCCTGACTTTC
j_gene: TRBJ2-6
abundance: NA
d_gene: TRBD1
v_gene: TRBV5-1

CDR3aa: CASSLGDRGVQETQYF
CDR3nt: TGTGCCAGCAGCTTAGGGGACAGGGGGGTCCAAGAGACCCAGTACTTC
j_gene: TRBJ2-5
abundance: NA
d_gene: TRBD1
v_gene: TRBV7-2

CDR3aa: CAWTFRSGHQNEQFF
CDR3nt: TGTGCCTGGACGTTTCGTTCCGGACACCAGAATGAGCAGTTCTTC
j_gene: TRBJ2-1
abundance: NA
d_gene: NA
v_gene: TRBV30

CDR3aa: CASSLDRNSPLHF
CDR3nt: TGTGCCAGCAGCTTGGATAGGAATTCACCCCTCCACTTT
j_gene: TRBJ1-6
abundance: NA
d_gene: NA
v_gene: TRBV5-4

CDR3aa: CSVTGRAPPYNEQFF
CDR3nt: TGCAGCGTCACAGGCCGGGCCCCCCCCTACAATGAGCAGTTCTTC
j_gene: TRBJ2-1
abundance: NA
d_gene: NA
v_gene: TRBV29-1

CDR3aa: CASSAGRDRTRETQYF
CDR3nt: TGTGCCAGTAGTGCCGGCCGGGACAGGACGCGGGAGACCCAGTACTTC
j_gene: TRBJ2-5
abundance: NA
d_gene: TRBD1
v_gene: TRBV19

CDR3aa: CASSLASSQPQHF
CDR3nt: TGTGCCAGCAGCTTAGCGAGTTCTCAGCCCCAGCATTTT
j_gene: TRBJ1-5
abundance: NA
d_gene: NA
v_gene: TRBV7-2

CDR3aa: CASSFSQGGTDTQYF
CDR3nt: TGTGCCAGCAGCTTTAGTCAGGGGGGGACAGATACGCAGTATTTT
j_gene: TRBJ2-3
abundance: NA
d_gene: NA
v_gene: TRBV9

CDR3aa: CASSLRGGGNTGELFF
CDR3nt: TGTGCCAGCAGCCTCCGGGGCGGGGGGAACACCGGGGAGCTGTTTTTT
j_gene: TRBJ2-2
abundance: once
d_gene: TRBD2
v_gene: TRBV2

CDR3aa: CASSRGQGTETQYF
CDR3nt: TGTGCCAGCAGCCGCGGACAGGGAACAGAGACCCAGTACTTC
j_gene: TRBJ2-5
abundance: NA
d_gene: TRBD1
v_gene: TRBV7-9

CDR3aa: CSVGGGTSGRSYNEQFF
CDR3nt: TGCAGCGTTGGAGGGGGGACTAGCGGGAGGTCCTACAATGAGCAGTTCTTC
j_gene: TRBJ2-1
abundance: NA
d_gene: TRBD2
v_gene: TRBV29-1

CDR3aa: CAISQGGSYNEQFF
CDR3nt: TGTGCCATCAGTCAGGGGGGCTCCTACAATGAGCAGTTCTTC
j_gene: TRBJ2-1
abundance: NA
d_gene: NA
v_gene: TRBV10-3

CDR3aa: CASSVAGDDYEQYF
CDR3nt: TGTGCCAGCAGTGTGGCAGGGGATGACTACGAGCAGTACTTC
j_gene: TRBJ2-7
abundance: NA
d_gene: NA
v_gene: TRBV6-1

CDR3aa: CASSRGTSGTETQYF
CDR3nt: TGTGCCAGCAGCCGAGGGACTAGCGGGACAGAGACCCAGTACTTC
j_gene: TRBJ2-5
abundance: NA
d_gene: TRBD2
v_gene: TRBV11-2

CDR3aa: CASSVEGGRMDEQFF
CDR3nt: TGTGCCAGCAGCGTAGAGGGAGGTCGTATGGATGAGCAGTTCTTC
j_gene: TRBJ2-1
abundance: NA
d_gene: NA
v_gene: TRBV9

CDR3aa: CASSVDSGRGYGYTF
CDR3nt: TGTGCCAGCAGCGTAGATTCGGGGAGGGGTTATGGCTACACCTTC
j_gene: TRBJ1-2
abundance: few
d_gene: NA
v_gene: TRBV9

CDR3aa: CASSMNTLGASNEQFF
CDR3nt: TGTGCCAGCAGCATGAATACCCTAGGGGCCTCCAATGAGCAGTTCTTC
j_gene: TRBJ2-1
abundance: NA
d_gene: NA
v_gene: TRBV11-3

CDR3aa: CASSARGQYYGYTF
CDR3nt: TGTGCCAGTAGTGCCAGGGGACAGTATTATGGCTACACCTTC
j_gene: TRBJ1-2
abundance: NA
d_gene: TRBD1
v_gene: TRBV19

CDR3aa: CASSYSGPSNQPQHF
CDR3nt: TGTGCCAGCAGTTACTCCGGACCTTCGAATCAGCCCCAGCATTTT
j_gene: TRBJ1-5
abundance: few
d_gene: NA
v_gene: TRBV6-5

CDR3aa: CASSLTGKDTDTQYF
CDR3nt: TGCGCCAGCAGCTTAACAGGGAAGGACACAGATACGCAGTATTTT
j_gene: TRBJ2-3
abundance: NA
d_gene: NA
v_gene: TRBV5-1

CDR3aa: CAWSGGTGDNSPLHF
CDR3nt: TGTGCCTGGAGTGGGGGGACGGGAGATAATTCACCCCTCCACTTT
j_gene: TRBJ1-6
abundance: NA
d_gene: NA
v_gene: TRBV30

CDR3aa: CASSPGTANQPQHF
CDR3nt: TGTGCCAGCAGCCCCGGGACCGCCAATCAGCCCCAGCATTTT
j_gene: TRBJ1-5
abundance: NA
d_gene: NA
v_gene: TRBV7-2

CDR3aa: CASSQGSGISYNEQFF
CDR3nt: TGTGCCAGCAGCCAGGGTAGCGGGATCTCCTACAATGAGCAGTTCTTC
j_gene: TRBJ2-1
abundance: once
d_gene: TRBD2
v_gene: TRBV14

CDR3aa: CASSIGQGAGELFF
CDR3nt: TGTGCCAGTAGTATAGGACAGGGGGCCGGGGAGCTGTTTTTT
j_gene: TRBJ2-2
abundance: NA
d_gene: TRBD1
v_gene: TRBV19

CDR3aa: CASSDGLAGGPREQYF
CDR3nt: TGCGCCAGCAGTGACGGACTAGCGGGAGGGCCGAGGGAGCAGTACTTC
j_gene: TRBJ2-7
abundance: NA
d_gene: TRBD2
v_gene: TRBV10-2

CDR3aa: CASSEWGAGEQYF
CDR3nt: TGCGCCAGCAGTGAATGGGGAGCGGGCGAGCAGTACTTC
j_gene: TRBJ2-7
abundance: NA
d_gene: NA
v_gene: TRBV10-2

CDR3aa: CASSIGQNINQPQHF
CDR3nt: TGTGCCAGTAGTATAGGGCAGAACATCAATCAGCCCCAGCATTTT
j_gene: TRBJ1-5
abundance: NA
d_gene: NA
v_gene: TRBV19

CDR3aa: CASSVDTDSSYEQYF
CDR3nt: TGTGCCAGCAGCGTAGATACGGACAGCTCCTACGAGCAGTACTTC
j_gene: TRBJ2-7
abundance: NA
d_gene: NA
v_gene: TRBV9

CDR3aa: CASSEMRQAGAQYF
CDR3nt: TGTGCCAGCAGTGAAATGAGGCAGGCGGGAGCGCAGTATTTT
j_gene: TRBJ2-3
abundance: NA
d_gene: TRBD2
v_gene: TRBV6-1

CDR3aa: CASSQEPIGGPNTGELFF
CDR3nt: TGCGCCAGCAGCCAAGAACCAATCGGGGGGCCCAACACCGGGGAGCTGTTTTTT
j_gene: TRBJ2-2
abundance: many
d_gene: NA
v_gene: TRBV4-1

CDR3aa: CASSLARASSGTQYF
CDR3nt: TGTGCCAGCAGCTTAGCGCGGGCCAGCTCAGGGACCCAGTACTTC
j_gene: TRBJ2-5
abundance: few
d_gene: NA
v_gene: TRBV7-2

CDR3aa: CASSPRQGKTYEQYF
CDR3nt: TGTGCCAGCAGCCCGAGACAGGGGAAGACCTACGAGCAGTACTTC
j_gene: TRBJ2-7
abundance: NA
d_gene: TRBD1
v_gene: TRBV7-2

CDR3aa: CASRTSGANYEQYF
CDR3nt: TGTGCCAGCCGGACTAGCGGGGCAAACTACGAGCAGTACTTC
j_gene: TRBJ2-7
abundance: NA
d_gene: TRBD2
v_gene: TRBV6-5

CDR3aa: CANSLRDRVYEQYF
CDR3nt: TGTGCCAACAGTTTACGGGACAGGGTGTACGAGCAGTACTTC
j_gene: TRBJ2-7
abundance: NA
d_gene: TRBD1
v_gene: TRBV28

CDR3aa: CASSLLGQGDEKLFF
CDR3nt: TGTGCCAGCAGTTTACTTGGACAGGGGGATGAAAAACTGTTTTTT
j_gene: TRBJ1-4
abundance: NA
d_gene: TRBD1
v_gene: TRBV27

CDR3aa: CASSSIRGGTSLNSPLHF
CDR3nt: TGTGCCAGCAGCTCCATTAGAGGAGGGACCTCCCTTAATTCACCCCTCCACTTT
j_gene: TRBJ1-6
abundance: NA
d_gene: NA
v_gene: TRBV11-2

CDR3aa: CASSLAMTRGETQYF
CDR3nt: TGTGCCAGCAGCTTAGCCATGACCAGGGGGGAGACCCAGTACTTC
j_gene: TRBJ2-5
abundance: NA
d_gene: TRBD1
v_gene: TRBV11-2

CDR3aa: CASSQGAGGPYEQYF
CDR3nt: TGTGCCAGCTCACAGGGAGCGGGAGGGCCCTACGAGCAGTACTTC
j_gene: TRBJ2-7
abundance: NA
d_gene: TRBD2
v_gene: TRBV18

CDR3aa: CASRRDKSYNEQFF
CDR3nt: TGTGCCAGCAGACGGGACAAGAGTTACAATGAGCAGTTCTTC
j_gene: TRBJ2-1
abundance: NA
d_gene: NA
v_gene: TRBV6-5

CDR3aa: CASSETYRGLLGEQYF
CDR3nt: TGTGCCAGCAGTGAAACCTACAGGGGGCTATTAGGCGAGCAGTACTTC
j_gene: TRBJ2-7
abundance: NA
d_gene: TRBD1
v_gene: TRBV6-1

CDR3aa: CASSLRGLALNEQFF
CDR3nt: TGTGCCAGCAGTTTACGGGGACTAGCGCTGAATGAGCAGTTCTTC
j_gene: TRBJ2-1
abundance: NA
d_gene: TRBD2
v_gene: TRBV27

CDR3aa: CASSPPQGGAVETQYF
CDR3nt: TGTGCCAGCTCACCTCCTCAAGGGGGGGCTGTTGAGACCCAGTACTTC
j_gene: TRBJ2-5
abundance: NA
d_gene: NA
v_gene: TRBV18

CDR3aa: CASSPVDGNSNQPQHF
CDR3nt: TGTGCCAGCTCACCTGTCGACGGAAATAGCAATCAGCCCCAGCATTTT
j_gene: TRBJ1-5
abundance: NA
d_gene: NA
v_gene: TRBV18

CDR3aa: CASSYGQVGSNGELFF
CDR3nt: TGTGCCAGCAGTTACGGGCAGGTTGGCAGTAACGGGGAGCTGTTTTTT
j_gene: TRBJ2-2
abundance: NA
d_gene: NA
v_gene: TRBV6-5